The rows below give T cell receptor beta chains drawn from one sample of a study of shared clonotypes between healthy human individuals. Libraries were prepared by immunoSEQ multiplex PCR; TCRdb keeps only in-frame clonotypes and omits some of them. The sample has some 1.1 million clones, 60% to 85% seen once. What was sequenced was memory CD4+ T cells from PBMCs. Receptors originate from a man in his late teens or twenties in good health. Some clones in this sample may be carry-over from other donors' samples. Each CDR3 is given with its conserved first and last residue. The D gene is left open where the match is weak. Clone sizes are given selectively: once, few, many, or a class where the clone is expanded.

v_gene	j_gene	abundance	d_gene	CDR3nt	CDR3aa
TRBV15	TRBJ2-7	.	.	TGTGCCACCAGCAGAGCCCGACACGAGCAGTACTTC	CATSRARHEQYF
TRBV30	TRBJ1-5	once	TRBD1	TGTGCCGGAACGACAGGGGTCAATCAGCCCCAGCATTTT	CAGTTGVNQPQHF
TRBV28	TRBJ1-4	.	.	TGTGCCAGCAGTACCCTTAAGGAGGCTAATGAAAAACTGTTTTTT	CASSTLKEANEKLFF
TRBV7-9	TRBJ1-3	.	TRBD1	TGTGCCAGCAGCCCGACGACAGGGGGAAACACCATATATTTT	CASSPTTGGNTIYF
TRBV18	TRBJ2-7	.	.	TGTGCCAGCTCACCGGGATTTTGGGAGCAGTACTTC	CASSPGFWEQYF
TRBV5-1	TRBJ2-7	.	TRBD2	TGCGCCAGCTCGTCGTTAGCGGGAGGGTCCTACGAGCAGTACTTC	CASSSLAGGSYEQYF
TRBV7-2	TRBJ2-3	once	TRBD2	TGTGCCAGCAGCTTACTCGGGGGAGGGATAGCAGATACGCAGTATTTT	CASSLLGGGIADTQYF
TRBV5-1	TRBJ2-7	.	.	TGCGCCAGCAGCTTGGGACTTTCCTACTCCTACGAGCAGTACTTC	CASSLGLSYSYEQYF
TRBV14	TRBJ2-5	.	.	TGTGCCAGCAGTGCGTTTGTCTGGCTGGAGACCCAGTACTTC	CASSAFVWLETQYF
TRBV28	TRBJ1-1	.	.	TGTGCCAGCACGGGGAATTTGGGTTTTGAAGCTTTCTTT	CASTGNLGFEAFF
TRBV19	TRBJ2-6	.	.	TGTGCCAGTACCGCCCTTTTTGCCGCCGGGGCCAACGTCCTGACTTTC	CASTALFAAGANVLTF
TRBV4-2	TRBJ2-2	.	.	TGTGCCAGCAGCCAAGAACCTGAGGCGAACACCGGGGAGCTGTTTTTT	CASSQEPEANTGELFF
TRBV7-8	TRBJ2-1	.	.	TGTGCCAGCAGCGACTCCGGGGCCAGGGATGAGCAGTTCTTC	CASSDSGARDEQFF
TRBV5-6	TRBJ2-7	once	TRBD2	TGTGCCAGCAGCCCGGGGGGAGCGGGAGGGCGGTACGAGCAGTACTTC	CASSPGGAGGRYEQYF
TRBV7-2	TRBJ1-2	.	.	TGTGCCAGCAGCTTAGATGGACCCTATGGCTACACCTTC	CASSLDGPYGYTF
TRBV11-2	TRBJ2-6	.	.	TGTGCCAGCAGTCCCACCCCTTCTGGGGCCAACGTCCTGACTTTC	CASSPTPSGANVLTF
TRBV29-1	TRBJ2-3	.	.	TGCAGCGTCTCCCATGCATGGAGGGATACAGATACGCAGTATTTT	CSVSHAWRDTDTQYF
TRBV6-5	TRBJ2-3	.	.	TGTGCCAGCAGTTACGCCCAGATGACGGATACGCAGTATTTT	CASSYAQMTDTQYF
TRBV9	TRBJ2-1	.	TRBD2	TGTGCCAGCAGCCCACCGGGGAGCGGGAGGGTTGAGCAGTTCTTC	CASSPPGSGRVEQFF
TRBV30	TRBJ2-3	.	.	TGTGCCTGGAGTAGCACAGATACGCAGTATTTT	CAWSSTDTQYF
TRBV5-1	TRBJ2-7	.	.	TGCGCCAGCAGCAAGGGGGAAAGCTCCTACGAGCAGTACTTC	CASSKGESSYEQYF
TRBV29-1	TRBJ2-3	once	.	TGCAGCGTCGGCCTCTGGGGGCGCCCAGATACGCAGTATTTT	CSVGLWGRPDTQYF
TRBV19	TRBJ2-1	.	TRBD2	TGTGCCAGTAGTATAGTTGCCCGTGATAGCGGGATAAGAGATGAGCAGTTCTTC	CASSIVARDSGIRDEQFF
TRBV18	TRBJ1-4	.	.	TGTGCCAGCTCACCTCGAACGAGCGAAAGTGAAAAACTGTTTTTT	CASSPRTSESEKLFF
TRBV11-2	TRBJ2-4	.	.	TGTGCCAGCAGCTCCCCCCGGGAGTCCAAAAACATTCAGTACTTC	CASSSPRESKNIQYF
TRBV5-6	TRBJ1-5	.	.	TGTGCCAGCAGCTACAGCCCCATGAATCAGCCCCAGCATTTT	CASSYSPMNQPQHF
TRBV19	TRBJ2-7	.	.	TGTGCCAGTAGTCCCAGGGTCGGGAGCTCCTACGAGCAGTACTTC	CASSPRVGSSYEQYF
TRBV28	TRBJ2-5	.	.	TGTGCCAGCAGTTTAACGGGAGAGGTGAAGACCCAGTACTTC	CASSLTGEVKTQYF
TRBV15	TRBJ2-7	.	TRBD1	TGTGCCACCAGCAGAGGGGGACAGGGTCCGTACGAGCAGTACTTC	CATSRGGQGPYEQYF
TRBV6-6	TRBJ2-7	many	TRBD1	TGTGCCAGCAATCCCCGACAGGGGGCCGCCTACGAGCAGTACTTC	CASNPRQGAAYEQYF